Described below is a single T cell receptor (beta chain) sequence and its context. The entry originates in a study of blood T cell repertoires in COVID-19. On the study more broadly: Samples of COVID-19 (acute and convalescent) were obtained from the United States, Italy and Spain. The cDNA or gDNA used as material had been derived from T cells, B-cell-depleted T cells, or PBMCs.

As processed by the authors: Counts of nucleated cells, estimated from reference gene primer amplification, were obtained. The table came from immunoSEQ multiplex PCR; TCRdb's copy has only in-frame clones and leaves some out. D and trimming were read from the DNA, whereas the V and J calls and clone size are those reported in that table. Of about 150,000 clones in the sample, less than 95% were seen once. Sequenced material: peripheral blood. The receptor was isolated from a man aged 45 to 65 with acute or convalescent COVID-19.

The chain's CDR3 is CASSGAGVLNEQFF. CDR3 nucleotides: TGTGCCAGCAGTGGGGCGGGGGTTCTCAATGAGCAGTTCTTC. The chain is built from TRBV7-8 and TRBJ2-1; TRBD2 agrees at 7 bases. Trimming took 6 bases from V and 6 from J; bases not matched to a gene: 8. Germline assignment: CDR1 SGHVS and CDR2 FQNEAQ. The CDR3 length is 14 residues.